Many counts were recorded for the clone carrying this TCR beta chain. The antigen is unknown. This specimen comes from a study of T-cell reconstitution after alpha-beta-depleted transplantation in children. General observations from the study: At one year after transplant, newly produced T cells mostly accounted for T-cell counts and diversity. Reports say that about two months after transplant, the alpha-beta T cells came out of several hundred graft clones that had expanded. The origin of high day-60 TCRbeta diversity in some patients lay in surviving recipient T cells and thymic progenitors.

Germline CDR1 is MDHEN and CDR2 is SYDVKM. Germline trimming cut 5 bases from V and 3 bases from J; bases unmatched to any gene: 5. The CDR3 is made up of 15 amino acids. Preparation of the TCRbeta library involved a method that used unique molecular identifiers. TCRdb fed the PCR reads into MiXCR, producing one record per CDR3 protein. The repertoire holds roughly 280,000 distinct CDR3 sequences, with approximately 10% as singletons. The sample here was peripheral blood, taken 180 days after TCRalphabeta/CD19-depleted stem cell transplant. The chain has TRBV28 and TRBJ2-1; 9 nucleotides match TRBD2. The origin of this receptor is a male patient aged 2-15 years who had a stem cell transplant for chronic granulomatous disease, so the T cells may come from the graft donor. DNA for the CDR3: TGTGCCAGCAGTCCTAGCGGGAAGGGCTACAATGAGCAGTTCTTC. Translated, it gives CASSPSGKGYNEQFF.